This T cell receptor beta chain stems from a study of blood T cells in healthy people across ages. It was with a sample-barcoded 5' primer and a J-beta primer mix that a second PCR of about 7 to 12 cycles was run. TCRdb itself ran the 5' RACE reads through MiXCR, one entry per CDR3 protein. The sample consists of more than 1 million distinct CDR3 sequences, under 45% of them appearing once. Trimming stripped 3 bases from V and 8 bases from J, with 11 bases between. This CDR3 is 14 amino acids long. Per germline, CDR1 LGHNA and CDR2 YNFKEQ. The rearrangement uses TRBV4-2 and TRBJ1-6; maybe TRBD1 (6 bases). Sequences were obtained from blood. The receptor's source is a woman aged 60-70 years in good health. The CDR3 here is CASSQGAGDSPLHF. The CDR3 region has the DNA TGTGCCAGCAGCCAGGGGGCTGGGGATTCACCCCTCCACTTT.